Shown below are 8 T cell receptor beta chains from a single sample sequenced in a study of shared clonotypes between healthy human individuals. TCRdb keeps only in-frame clones here, not all; method: immunoSEQ multiplex PCR. The table includes about 2.4 million clones, 93% detected once. The sequencing input was naive CD4+ T cells from PBMCs. Documented subset: CD45RA+ positively selected. These receptors originate from a man in his late teens or twenties in good health. Some clones in this sample may be carry-over from other donors' samples.

This clone was counted between two and nine times. The gene calls are TRBV29-1 and TRBJ1-1, with TRBD1 as a possible D gene (5 bases). CDR1 and CDR2 from the germline V gene are SQVTM and ANQGSEA. Between the trimmed V and J ends, which lost 2 bases and 7 bases, there was a span of 14 bases. This CDR3 comprises 13 residues. The CDR3 loop is CSVERRQGVEAFF. CDR3 bases: TGCAGCGTTGAACGTAGGCAGGGAGTTGAAGCTTTCTTT.

This chain links TRBV19 with TRBJ2-7, with 11 bases identical to TRBD2. The length of the CDR3 is 14 residues. Per the germline V gene, CDR1 is LNHDA and CDR2 is SQIVND (reference sequence). With 6 bases clipped from V and 6 bases from J, the junction kept 7 bases outside the gene matches. CDR3 sequence: CASRGGTSGIEQYF. The CDR3 coding sequence is TGTGCCAGTAGGGGTGGGACTAGCGGAATCGAGCAGTACTTC.

The V call is TRBV7-2, the J call TRBJ2-7; 11 nucleotides agree with TRBD2. With V trimmed by 4 bases and J by 4 bases, 6 bases remained unmatched. The CDR3 has 15 residues. Germline V gives CDR1 SGHTA, CDR2 FQGNSA. This chain's CDR3 is CASSWLAGGWYEQYF. DNA for the CDR3: TGTGCCAGCAGCTGGCTAGCGGGAGGTTGGTACGAGCAGTACTTC.

This chain uses TRBV6-1 with TRBJ2-7; 9 nucleotides line up with TRBD1. The junction had 4 bases not matched to a gene; V was cut back by 8 bases and J by 2 bases. CDR1 MNHNS and CDR2 SASEGT come from the germline V gene. There are 13 residues in the CDR3. The CDR3 spells CASGTGHPYEQYF. The CDR3 nucleotides are TGTGCCAGCGGGACAGGGCACCCCTACGAGCAGTACTTC.

The V call is TRBV28, the J call TRBJ2-5, with TRBD2 matching over 8 bases. J lost 1 base, V lost 3 bases, and 4 bases had no gene match. This CDR3 has 15 amino acids. CDR1 and CDR2 (germline): MDHEN, SYDVKM. The CDR3 nucleotides read TGTGCCAGCAGTTTCGGGGGGGCAGGCCAAGAGACCCAGTACTTC. Translation: CASSFGGAGQETQYF.

This clone was seen only once. V is TRBV7-9 and J is TRBJ1-2; D not resolved. Trimming left V 3 bases short and J 6 bases short, with 8 bases between. CDR1 SEHNR and CDR2 FQNEAQ come from the germline V gene (reference sequence). This CDR3 is built from 12 residues. CDR3 bases: TGTGCCAGCAGCTTTAGACAAGATGGCTACACCTTC. Its protein product is CASSFRQDGYTF.

The chain couples TRBV4-3 to TRBJ2-1; 14 nucleotides line up with TRBD2. V lost 1 base, J lost 2 bases, and 7 bases stayed unmatched. This CDR3 is 19 amino acids long. Germline V CDR1 and CDR2: LGHNA, YSLEER. The CDR3 here is CASSQGLAGGLGAYNEQFF. Written as DNA, the CDR3 is TGCGCCAGCAGCCAAGGACTAGCGGGAGGGCTGGGTGCCTACAATGAGCAGTTCTTC.

This chain links TRBV2 with TRBJ2-1, with D unclear. Per germline, CDR1 SNHLY and CDR2 FYNNEI. This CDR3 is 12 amino acids long. Trimming stripped 6 bases from V and 5 bases from J, with 8 bases between. The CDR3 nucleotides read TGTGCCAGCAGCACAGAGCACAATGAGCAGTTCTTC. It encodes CASSTEHNEQFF.